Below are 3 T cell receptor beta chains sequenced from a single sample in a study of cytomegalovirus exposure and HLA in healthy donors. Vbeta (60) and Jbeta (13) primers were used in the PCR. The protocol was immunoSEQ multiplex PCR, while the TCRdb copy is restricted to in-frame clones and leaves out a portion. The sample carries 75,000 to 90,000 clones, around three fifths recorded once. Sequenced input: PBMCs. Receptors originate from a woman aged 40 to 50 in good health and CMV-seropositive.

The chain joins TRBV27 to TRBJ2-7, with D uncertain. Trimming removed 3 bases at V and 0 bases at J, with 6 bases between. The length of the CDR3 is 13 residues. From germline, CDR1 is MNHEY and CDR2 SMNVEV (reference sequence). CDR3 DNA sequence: TGTGCCAGCAGTTTTCCCGGCTCCTACGAGCAGTACTTC. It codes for CASSFPGSYEQYF.

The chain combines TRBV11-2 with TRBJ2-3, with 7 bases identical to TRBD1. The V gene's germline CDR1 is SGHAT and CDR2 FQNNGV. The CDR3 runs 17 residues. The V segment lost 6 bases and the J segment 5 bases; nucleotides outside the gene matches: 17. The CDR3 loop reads CASSQALWRQGEDTQYF. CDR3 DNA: TGTGCCAGCAGTCAAGCCCTATGGAGACAGGGAGAAGATACGCAGTATTTT.

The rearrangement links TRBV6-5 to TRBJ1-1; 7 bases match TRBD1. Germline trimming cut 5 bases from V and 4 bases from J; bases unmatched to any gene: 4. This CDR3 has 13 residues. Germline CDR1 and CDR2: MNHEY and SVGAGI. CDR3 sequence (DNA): TGTGCCAGCAGTCCCCCAGGGGGCACTGAAGCTTTCTTT. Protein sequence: CASSPPGGTEAFF.